The 21 T cell receptor beta chains in this list originate from one sample, sequenced in a study of T-cell reconstitution after alpha-beta-depleted transplantation in children. A TCRbeta library incorporating unique molecular identifiers was prepared. TCRdb ran MiXCR on the PCR reads and lists one entry per CDR3 protein. The sample includes about 690,000 distinct CDR3 sequences, approximately 15% seen only once; the top ten take 1.1%. This specimen was PBMCs from the stem cell graft donor, taken from the stem cell graft. All receptors come from a human donor who donated a stem cell graft to a child with acute myeloid leukemia.

This rearrangement joins TRBV16 to TRBJ1-5; no reliable D call. CDR1 is KGHSY and CDR2 is FQNENV in the germline V gene. The V end was cut by 1 base, the J end by 2 bases, with 6 bases between. The CDR3 is made up of 14 amino acids. The DNA for the CDR3 is TGTGCCAGCAGCCAATGGGTCGGCAATCAGCCCCAGCATTTT. This translates into CASSQWVGNQPQHF.

This clonotype was found many times. The J gene is TRBJ1-1, the V gene TRBV5-1, with unresolved D. Germline CDR1 is SGHRS and CDR2 is YFSETQ. Trimming shortened V by 2 bases and J by 2 bases, and 16 bases separated the two germline ends. The CDR3 loop spans 16 amino acids. The CDR3, as DNA: TGCGCCAGCAGCTTCGGTGACCGACCGTTCAACACTGAAGCTTTCTTT. As protein: CASSFGDRPFNTEAFF.

In its sample, this clonotype was seen a few times. This chain links TRBV5-6 with TRBJ2-1; D is ambiguous. The CDR3 contains 15 residues. Trimming took 0 bases from V and 0 from J, leaving 7 bases between them. The germline gives CDR1 SGHDT, CDR2 YYEEEE. As DNA, the CDR3 is TGTGCCAGCAGCTTGGGAATGAGCTCCTACAATGAGCAGTTCTTC. Protein: CASSLGMSSYNEQFF.

This clonotype was seen many times. Compared with germline, one end of the junction differs, possibly owing to a read error. The chain combines TRBV29-1 with TRBJ1-1; 7 nucleotides match TRBD1. The CDR3 totals 12 residues. CDR1 is SQVTM and CDR2 is ANQGSEA in the germline V gene. CDR3: CSDEGDRAEAFF. CDR3 DNA: TGCAGCGATGAAGGGGACAGAGCTGAAGCTTTCTTT. The entire variable domain, with the rest obtained from reference TRBV29-1 and TRBJ1-1, is as follows: SAVISQKPSRDICQRGTSLTIQCQVDSQVTMMFWYRQQPGQSLTLIATANQGSEATYESGFVIDKFPISRPNLTFSTLTVSNMSPEDSSIYLCSDEGDRAEAFFGQGTRLTVV.

This clonotype has more than one count but fewer than ten. The chain recombines TRBV15 with TRBJ1-4; no firm D call. The CDR3 is 14 amino acids. Germline V CDR1 and CDR2: LNHNV, YYDKDF (reference sequence). V dropped 5 bases and J dropped 0 bases, with 7 bases sitting between them. CDR3 protein: CATSSVATNEKLFF. In DNA, the CDR3 is TGTGCCACCAGCTCAGTAGCAACTAATGAAAAACTGTTTTTT. Complete variable domain (other parts from reference TRBV15 and TRBJ1-4): DAMVIQNPRYQVTQFGKPVTLSCSQTLNHNVMYWYQQKSSQAPKLLFHYYDKDFNNEADTPDNFQSRRPNTSFCFLDIRSPGLGDTAMYLCATSSVATNEKLFFGSGTQLSVL.

This clonotype was observed at least ten times. V usage is TRBV5-1 and J usage is TRBJ2-2; weak D call: TRBD1 (6 bases). In germline, CDR1 is SGHRS, CDR2 YFSETQ. The ends were cut back, 6 bases at V and 3 bases at J, with 9 bases in the middle. This CDR3 region has 13 residues. The CDR3 coding sequence is TGCGCCAGCACGGACAGTTACACCGGGGAGCTGTTTTTT. It specifies CASTDSYTGELFF. The variable domain in full, completed from reference TRBV5-1 and TRBJ2-2, reads KAGVTQTPRYLIKTRGQQVTLSCSPISGHRSVSWYQQTPGQGLQFLFEYFSETQRNKGNFPGRFSGRQFSNSRSEMNVSTLELGDSALYLCASTDSYTGELFFGEGSRLTVL.

This clonotype was detected many times. The CDR3 DNA reads as TGCAGTGCTAGAACAGTAGAGGCTTACGAGCAGTACGTC. Encoded protein: CSARTVEAYEQYV. The chain couples TRBV20-1 to TRBJ2-7; no firm D call. The CDR3 is made up of 13 amino acids. The V and J ends lost 2 bases and 4 bases respectively, with 12 bases between them. Germline values: CDR1 DFQATT, CDR2 SNEGSKA (reference sequence).

This clonotype has just a few counts. CDR3 protein: CASSPLWGSGGGWTQYF. Here the CDR3 DNA reads TGCGCCAGCAGCCCGCTATGGGGTAGCGGGGGGGGATGGACGCAGTATTTT. J is TRBJ2-3 and V is TRBV4-1; 11 bases fit TRBD2. J lost 9 bases, V lost 4 bases, and 15 bases had no gene match. Germline V gives CDR1 MGHRA, CDR2 YSYEKL. This CDR3 has 17 residues.

The chain employs TRBV5-1 and TRBJ2-3; D is undetermined. Trimming stripped 0 bases from V and 7 bases from J, with 6 bases between. The CDR3 consists of 12 residues. Germline CDR1 SGHRS, CDR2 YFSETQ. The DNA of the CDR3 is TGCGCCAGCAGCTTGGAGTGGAATACGCAGTATTTT. Residues: CASSLEWNTQYF.

This clonotype came up many times. The chain employs TRBV12-3 or TRBV12-4 and TRBJ2-1; possible D gene TRBD1, 6 bases. This CDR3 contains 14 residues. Trimming removed 4 bases at V and 2 bases at J, with 9 bases between. CDR3 sequence (DNA): TGTGCCAGCAGTTGGACAGCTGCCTACAATGAGCAGTTCTTC. Translated: CASSWTAAYNEQFF.

This clonotype was counted ten times or more. V gene TRBV7-2 combines with J gene TRBJ2-1, with TRBD2 matching over 13 bases. CDR1 and CDR2 (germline): SGHTA, FQGNSA. V lost 6 bases to trimming and J lost 6 bases; unmatched junction nucleotides: 5. This CDR3 is built from 15 residues. The CDR3 DNA reads as TGTGCCAGCAGTCGGACTAGCGGGGGCCCCAATGAGCAGTTCTTC. This encodes CASSRTSGGPNEQFF.

This clonotype was seen many times. This sequence joins TRBV20-1 and TRBJ2-1, with D possibly matching TRBD2 (5 bases). Germline V gives CDR1 DFQATT, CDR2 SNEGSKA (reference sequence). This CDR3 spans 12 amino acids. V lost 6 bases to trimming and J lost 4 bases, with 10 bases between them. The CDR3 region has the DNA TGCAGTGCGCCCAGGAGGTACAATGAGCAGTTCTTC. Translating gives CSAPRRYNEQFF.

V and J are TRBV5-5 and TRBJ1-6, with no clear D. The CDR3 covers 16 residues. The V and J ends lost 0 bases and 3 bases respectively, with 10 bases between them. Germline V CDR1 and CDR2: SGHKS, YYEKEE (reference sequence). The CDR3 sequence is CASSLGTALYNSPLHF. The CDR3 DNA is TGTGCCAGCAGCTTGGGAACAGCTCTCTATAATTCACCCCTCCACTTT.

V is TRBV28 and J is TRBJ1-1, with a weak D call TRBD1 (6 bases). CDR3 size: 14 residues. Trimming stripped 4 bases from V and 5 bases from J, with 14 bases between. In germline, CDR1 is MDHEN, CDR2 SYDVKM. CDR3 sequence (DNA): TGTGCCAGCAGTTCCAGGGGTAGGAAAACTGAAGCTTTCTTT. This codes for CASSSRGRKTEAFF. The full variable domain, rest sourced from reference TRBV28 and TRBJ1-1, is DVKVTQSSRYLVKRTGEKVFLECVQDMDHENMFWYRQDPGLGLRLIYFSYDVKMKEKGDIPEGYSVSREKKERFSLILESASTNQTSMYLCASSSRGRKTEAFFGQGTRLTVV.

This clonotype was seen a few times. V is TRBV5-1 and J is TRBJ2-1; D remains unclear. Trimming removed 0 bases from V and 4 bases from J, with 8 bases in between. The CDR3 covers 14 residues. In germline, CDR1 is SGHRS, CDR2 YFSETQ. CDR3: CASSLVAEYNEQFF. CDR3 sequence (DNA): TGCGCCAGCAGCTTGGTTGCTGAGTACAATGAGCAGTTCTTC.

Many counts were recorded for this clonotype. This rearrangement joins TRBV6-5 to TRBJ2-1, with D possibly matching TRBD2 (5 bases). From germline, CDR1 is MNHEY and CDR2 SVGAGI. The CDR3 has 15 amino acids. Trimming stripped 0 bases from V and 8 bases from J, with 14 bases between. The CDR3 is CASSYSVRGDHEQFF. The CDR3 DNA reads as TGTGCCAGCAGTTACTCGGTCCGGGGAGACCATGAGCAGTTCTTC.

This clonotype has only a few counts. CDR3: CASSYDLHQETQYF. CDR3 bases: TGTGCCAGCAGTTACGACCTCCACCAAGAGACCCAGTACTTC. This chain links TRBV6-2 or TRBV6-3 with TRBJ2-5; D is ambiguous. The CDR3 has 14 amino acids. The V end lost 2 bases, the J end lost 0 bases, and 7 bases lay between the germline ends. Germline V lookup: CDR1 MNHEY, CDR2 SVGEGT.

This clonotype has only a few counts. The chain couples TRBV6-1 to TRBJ2-2, with D perhaps matching TRBD2 (5 bases). V was trimmed by 8 bases and J by 0 bases, leaving 13 bases between them. The length of the CDR3 is 15 residues. Germline CDR1 is MNHNS and CDR2 is SASEGT. DNA for the CDR3: TGTGCCAGCCGAAGTACCGGGACGAACACCGGGGAGCTGTTTTTT. Translated, it gives CASRSTGTNTGELFF.

This clonotype has only a few counts. The gene calls are TRBV12-3 or TRBV12-4 and TRBJ2-3; 7 bases fit TRBD1. There are 14 residues in the CDR3. The V gene end was trimmed by 7 bases and the J gene end by 3 bases; junction bases not matched to a gene: 7. The CDR3 sequence: CASKEQGSTDTQYF. The CDR3 coding sequence is TGTGCCAGCAAAGAACAGGGGAGTACAGATACGCAGTATTTT.

This clonotype was seen more than once but under ten times. The CDR3 sequence: CASSLSRELIISGANVLTF. For the CDR3, the DNA is TGTGCCAGCAGCTTATCTAGGGAGCTCATAATCTCTGGGGCCAACGTCCTGACTTTC. V and J are TRBV7-2 and TRBJ2-6; TRBD2 is a possible D gene (5 bases). Trimming stripped 2 bases from V and 0 bases from J, with 17 bases between. Looked up from germline, CDR1 is SGHTA and CDR2 is FQGNSA. The CDR3 sequence is 19 residues long.

There are a few counts of this clonotype. V usage is TRBV25-1 and J usage is TRBJ1-5; D is possibly TRBD1 (6 bases). CDR3 length: 15 residues. Per the germline V gene, CDR1 is MGHDK and CDR2 is SYGVNS. V was trimmed by 8 bases and J by 2 bases, leaving 16 bases between them. CDR3 sequence reads: CASGGPGAGNQPQHF. In DNA, the CDR3 is TGTGCCAGCGGAGGACCGGGGGCCGGCAATCAGCCCCAGCATTTT. The entire variable domain, with the rest obtained from reference TRBV25-1 and TRBJ1-5, is as follows: EADIYQTPRYLVIGTGKKITLECSQTMGHDKMYWYQQDPGMELHLIHYSYGVNSTEKGDLSSESTVSRIRTEHFPLTLESARPSHTSQYLCASGGPGAGNQPQHFGDGTRLSIL.